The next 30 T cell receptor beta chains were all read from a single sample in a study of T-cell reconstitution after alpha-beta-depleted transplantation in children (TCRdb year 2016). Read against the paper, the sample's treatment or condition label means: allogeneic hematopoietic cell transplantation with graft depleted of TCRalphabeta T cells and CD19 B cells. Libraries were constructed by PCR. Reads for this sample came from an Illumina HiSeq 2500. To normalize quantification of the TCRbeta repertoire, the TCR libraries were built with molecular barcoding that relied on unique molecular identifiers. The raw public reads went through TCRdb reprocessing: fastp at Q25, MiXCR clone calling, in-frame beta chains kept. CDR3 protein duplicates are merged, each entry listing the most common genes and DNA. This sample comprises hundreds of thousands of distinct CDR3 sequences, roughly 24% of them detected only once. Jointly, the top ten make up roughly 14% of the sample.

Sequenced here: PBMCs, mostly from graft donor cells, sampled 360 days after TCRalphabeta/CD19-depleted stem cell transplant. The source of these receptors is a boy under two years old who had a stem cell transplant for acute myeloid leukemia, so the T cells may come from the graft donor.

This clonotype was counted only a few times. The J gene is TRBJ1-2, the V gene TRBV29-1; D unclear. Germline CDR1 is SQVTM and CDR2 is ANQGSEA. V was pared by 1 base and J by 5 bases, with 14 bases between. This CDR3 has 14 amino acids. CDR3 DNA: TGCAGCGTTGAAGGGCTGACTTTAGGATATGGCTACACCTTC. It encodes CSVEGLTLGYGYTF.

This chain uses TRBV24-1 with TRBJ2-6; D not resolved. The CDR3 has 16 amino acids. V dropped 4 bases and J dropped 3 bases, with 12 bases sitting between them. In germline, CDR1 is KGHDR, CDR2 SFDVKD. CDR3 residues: CATSDRRANGANVLTF. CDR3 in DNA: TGTGCCACCAGTGACCGCCGGGCCAATGGGGCCAACGTCCTGACTTTC.

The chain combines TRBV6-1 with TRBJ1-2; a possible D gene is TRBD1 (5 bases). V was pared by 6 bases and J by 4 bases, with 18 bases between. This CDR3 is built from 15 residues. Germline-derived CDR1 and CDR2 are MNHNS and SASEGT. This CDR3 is CASRSGRTAGYGYTF. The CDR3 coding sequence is TGTGCCAGCAGGTCGGGACGGACTGCAGGCTATGGCTACACCTTC.

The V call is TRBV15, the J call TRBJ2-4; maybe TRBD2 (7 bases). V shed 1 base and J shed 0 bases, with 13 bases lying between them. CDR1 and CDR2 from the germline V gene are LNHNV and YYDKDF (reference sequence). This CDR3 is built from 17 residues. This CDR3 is CATSRVGGAVAKNIQYF. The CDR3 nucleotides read TGTGCCACCAGCAGAGTTGGGGGGGCTGTAGCCAAAAACATTCAGTACTTC.

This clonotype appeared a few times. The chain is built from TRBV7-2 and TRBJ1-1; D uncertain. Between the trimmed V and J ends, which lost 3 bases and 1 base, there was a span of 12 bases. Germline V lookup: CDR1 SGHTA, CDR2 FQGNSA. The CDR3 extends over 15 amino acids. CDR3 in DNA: TGTGCCAGCAGCTTTCTCCCCCGGAAGAACACTGAAGCTTTCTTT. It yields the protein CASSFLPRKNTEAFF.

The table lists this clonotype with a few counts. CDR3 protein: CASSPQGGRYEQYF. Here the CDR3 DNA reads TGTGCCAGCAGCCCACAGGGGGGGCGATACGAGCAGTACTTC. The V call is TRBV7-2, the J call TRBJ2-7; perhaps TRBD1 as D (8 bases). Trimming removed 5 bases at V and 4 bases at J, with 15 bases between. The CDR3 contains 14 residues. Germline values: CDR1 SGHTA, CDR2 FQGNSA.

As DNA, the CDR3 is TGTGCCAGCAGCAAAAATCGAGGAGAACCCTACGAGCAGTACGTC. Translated, it gives CASSKNRGEPYEQYV. This chain connects TRBV21-1 to TRBJ2-7. TRBV21-1 is a listed pseudogene. CDR3 length equals 15 residues.

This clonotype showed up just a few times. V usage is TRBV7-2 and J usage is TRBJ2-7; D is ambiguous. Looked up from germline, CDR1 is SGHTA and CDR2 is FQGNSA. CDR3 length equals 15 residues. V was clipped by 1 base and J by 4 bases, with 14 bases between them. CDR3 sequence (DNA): TGTGCCAGCAGCTTAGTGGTTTTGGACGGGTACGAGCAGTACGTC. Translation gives CASSLVVLDGYEQYV.

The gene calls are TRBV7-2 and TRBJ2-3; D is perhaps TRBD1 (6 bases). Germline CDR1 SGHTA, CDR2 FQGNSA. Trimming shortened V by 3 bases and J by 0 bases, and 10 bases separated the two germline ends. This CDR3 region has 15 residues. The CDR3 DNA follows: TGTGCCAGCAGCTTGGACAGACCTAGCACAGATACGCAGTATTTT. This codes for CASSLDRPSTDTQYF. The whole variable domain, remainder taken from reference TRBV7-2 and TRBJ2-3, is GAGVSQSPSNKVTEKGKDVELRCDPISGHTALYWYRQSLGQGLEFLIYFQGNSAPDKSGLPSDRFSAERTGGSVSTLTIQRTQQEDSAVYLCASSLDRPSTDTQYFGPGTRLTVL.

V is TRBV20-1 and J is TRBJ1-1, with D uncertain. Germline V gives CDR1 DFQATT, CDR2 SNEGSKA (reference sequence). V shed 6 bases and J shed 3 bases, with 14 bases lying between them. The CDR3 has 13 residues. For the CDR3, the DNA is TGCAGTGCACCGGACCCCGCGGACACTGAAGCTTTCTTT. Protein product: CSAPDPADTEAFF.

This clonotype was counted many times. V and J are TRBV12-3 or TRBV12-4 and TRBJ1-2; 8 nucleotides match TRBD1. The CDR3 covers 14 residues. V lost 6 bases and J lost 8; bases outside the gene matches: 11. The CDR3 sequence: CASSPTGDRGGYTF. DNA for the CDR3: TGTGCCAGCAGCCCGACGGGAGACAGGGGAGGCTACACCTTC.

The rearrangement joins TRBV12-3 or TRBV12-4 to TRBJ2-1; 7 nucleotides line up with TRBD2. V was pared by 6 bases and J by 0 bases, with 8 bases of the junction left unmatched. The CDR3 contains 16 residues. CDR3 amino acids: CASSQERGGSYNEQFF. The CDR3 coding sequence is TGTGCCAGCAGCCAAGAGCGGGGCGGCTCCTACAATGAGCAGTTCTTC.

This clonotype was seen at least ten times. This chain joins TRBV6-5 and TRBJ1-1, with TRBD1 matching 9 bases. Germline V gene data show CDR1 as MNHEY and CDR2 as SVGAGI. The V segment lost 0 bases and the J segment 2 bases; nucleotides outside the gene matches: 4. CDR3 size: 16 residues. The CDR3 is CASSYSKDRGNTEAFF. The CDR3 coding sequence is TGTGCCAGCAGTTACTCGAAGGACAGGGGAAACACTGAAGCTTTCTTT.

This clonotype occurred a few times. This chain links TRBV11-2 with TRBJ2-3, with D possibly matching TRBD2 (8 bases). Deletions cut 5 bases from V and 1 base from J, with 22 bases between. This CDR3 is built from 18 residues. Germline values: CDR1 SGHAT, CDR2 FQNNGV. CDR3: CASSPLLGLGGRTDTQYF. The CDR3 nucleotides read TGTGCCAGCAGCCCGTTGCTGGGACTAGGGGGCCGCACAGATACGCAGTATTTT.

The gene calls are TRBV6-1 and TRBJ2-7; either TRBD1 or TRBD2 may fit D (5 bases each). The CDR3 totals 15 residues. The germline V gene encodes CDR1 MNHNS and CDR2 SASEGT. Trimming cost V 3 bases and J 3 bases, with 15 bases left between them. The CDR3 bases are TGTGCCAGCAGTGAGGGGGTTGTGGCGGACTACGAGCAGTACTTC. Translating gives CASSEGVVADYEQYF.

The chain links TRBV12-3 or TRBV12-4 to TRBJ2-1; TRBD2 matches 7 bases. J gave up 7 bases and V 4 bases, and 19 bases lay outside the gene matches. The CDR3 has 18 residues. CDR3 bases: TGTGCCAGCAGTTCAACCCTAGCGGACTACCTGGGGGGGAATGAGCAGTTCTTC. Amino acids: CASSSTLADYLGGNEQFF.

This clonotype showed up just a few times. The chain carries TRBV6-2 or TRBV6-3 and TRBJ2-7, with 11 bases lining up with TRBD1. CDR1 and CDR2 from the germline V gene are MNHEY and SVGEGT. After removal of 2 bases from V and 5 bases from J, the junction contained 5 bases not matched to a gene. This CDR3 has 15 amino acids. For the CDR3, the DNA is TGTGCCAGCAGTTACCTCCGGGACAGGGGGAACGAGCAGTACGTC. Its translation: CASSYLRDRGNEQYV.

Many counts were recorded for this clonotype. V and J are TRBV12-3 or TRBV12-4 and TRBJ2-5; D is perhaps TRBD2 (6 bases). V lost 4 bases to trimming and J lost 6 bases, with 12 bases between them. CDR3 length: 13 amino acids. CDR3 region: CASSSGRGKTQYF. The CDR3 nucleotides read TGTGCCAGCAGTTCGGGTCGGGGGAAGACCCAGTACTTC.

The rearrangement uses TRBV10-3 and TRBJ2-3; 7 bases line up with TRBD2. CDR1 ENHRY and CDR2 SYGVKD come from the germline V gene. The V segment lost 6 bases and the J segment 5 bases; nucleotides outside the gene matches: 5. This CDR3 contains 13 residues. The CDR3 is CAIRREGEDTQYF. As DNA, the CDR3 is TGTGCCATCAGGAGGGAGGGAGAAGATACGCAGTATTTT.

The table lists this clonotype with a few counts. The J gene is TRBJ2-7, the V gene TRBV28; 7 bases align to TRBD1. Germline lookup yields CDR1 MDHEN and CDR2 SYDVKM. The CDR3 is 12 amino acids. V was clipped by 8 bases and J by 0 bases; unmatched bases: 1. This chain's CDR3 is CASRQGSYEQYV. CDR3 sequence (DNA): TGTGCCAGCCGACAGGGCTCCTACGAGCAGTACGTC.

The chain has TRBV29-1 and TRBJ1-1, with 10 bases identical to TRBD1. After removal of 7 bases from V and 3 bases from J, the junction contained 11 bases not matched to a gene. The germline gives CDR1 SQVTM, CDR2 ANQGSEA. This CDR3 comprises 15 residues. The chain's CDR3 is CSAAPGGQGHTEAFF. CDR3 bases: TGCAGCGCAGCCCCCGGGGGACAGGGGCACACTGAAGCTTTCTTT.

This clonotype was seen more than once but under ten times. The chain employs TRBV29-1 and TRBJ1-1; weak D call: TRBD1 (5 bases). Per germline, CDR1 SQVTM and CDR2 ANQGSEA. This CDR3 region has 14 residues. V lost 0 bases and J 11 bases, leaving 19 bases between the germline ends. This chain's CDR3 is CSVEDPTVRFGAFF. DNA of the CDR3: TGCAGCGTTGAAGATCCGACAGTTAGATTTGGGGCTTTCTTT.

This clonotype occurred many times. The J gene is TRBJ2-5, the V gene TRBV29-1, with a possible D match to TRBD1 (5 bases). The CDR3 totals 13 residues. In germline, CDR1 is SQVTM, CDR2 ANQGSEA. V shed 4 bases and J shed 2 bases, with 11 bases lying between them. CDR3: CSVVSTDQETQYF. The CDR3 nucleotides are TGCAGCGTTGTTTCGACAGATCAAGAGACCCAGTACTTC.

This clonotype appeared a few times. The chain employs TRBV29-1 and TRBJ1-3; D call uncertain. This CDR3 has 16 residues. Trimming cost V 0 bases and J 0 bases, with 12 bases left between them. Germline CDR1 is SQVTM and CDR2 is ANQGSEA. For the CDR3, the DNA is TGCAGCGTTGAAGATCGGGTGGGGAGCTCTGGAAACACCATATATTTT. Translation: CSVEDRVGSSGNTIYF.

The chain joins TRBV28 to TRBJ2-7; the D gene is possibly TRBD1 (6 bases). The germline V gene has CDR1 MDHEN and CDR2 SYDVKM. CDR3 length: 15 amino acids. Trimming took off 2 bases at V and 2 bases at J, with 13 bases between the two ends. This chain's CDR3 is CASSLAVQGAYEQYV. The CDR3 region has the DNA TGTGCCAGCAGTTTAGCGGTACAGGGAGCCTACGAGCAGTACGTC.

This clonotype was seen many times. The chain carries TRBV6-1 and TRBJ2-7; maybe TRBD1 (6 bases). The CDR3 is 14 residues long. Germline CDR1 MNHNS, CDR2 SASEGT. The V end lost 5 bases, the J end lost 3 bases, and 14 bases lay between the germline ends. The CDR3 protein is CASSTGQYVYEQYF. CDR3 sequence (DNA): TGTGCCAGCAGTACAGGACAGTATGTCTACGAGCAGTACTTC.

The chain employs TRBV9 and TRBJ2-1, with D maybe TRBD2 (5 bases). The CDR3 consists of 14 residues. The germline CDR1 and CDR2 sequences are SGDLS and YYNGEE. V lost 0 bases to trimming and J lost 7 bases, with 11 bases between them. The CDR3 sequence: CASSVEPGLNEQFF. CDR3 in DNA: TGTGCCAGCAGCGTAGAACCGGGATTGAATGAGCAGTTCTTC.

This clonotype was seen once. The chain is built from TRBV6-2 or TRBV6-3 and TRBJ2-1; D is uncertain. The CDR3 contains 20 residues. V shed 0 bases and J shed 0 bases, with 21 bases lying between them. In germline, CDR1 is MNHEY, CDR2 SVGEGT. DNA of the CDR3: TGTGCCAGCAGTTACTCGAATATTGTAAGTCGAAAAAGCTCCTACAATGAGCAGTTCTTC. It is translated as CASSYSNIVSRKSSYNEQFF.

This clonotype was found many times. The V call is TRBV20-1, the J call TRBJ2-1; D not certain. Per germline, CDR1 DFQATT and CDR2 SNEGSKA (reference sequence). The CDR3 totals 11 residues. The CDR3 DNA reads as TGCAGCCCATCTTCCTACAATGAGCAGTTCTTC. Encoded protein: CSPSSYNEQFF.

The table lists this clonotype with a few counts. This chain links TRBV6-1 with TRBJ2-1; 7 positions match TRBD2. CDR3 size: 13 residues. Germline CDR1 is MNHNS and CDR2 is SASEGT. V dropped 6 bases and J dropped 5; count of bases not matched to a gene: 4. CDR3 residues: CASSGGSDNEQFF. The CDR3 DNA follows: TGTGCCAGCAGCGGGGGGTCGGACAATGAGCAGTTCTTC.